This note documents a single T cell receptor (beta chain) sequence. The sample is drawn from a study of blood T cell repertoires in COVID-19. Study-wide context: The samples span acute and convalescent COVID-19 from the United States, Italy and Spain. T cells, B-cell-depleted T cells, or PBMCs provided the cDNA or gDNA that served as material.

Patients in Seattle were enrolled during active infection, then followed longitudinally. The CDR3 runs 16 residues. The J segment lost 2 bases and the V segment lost 2 bases, leaving 6 bases of the junction unmatched. The germline gives CDR1 SGHNT, CDR2 YENEEA. TCRdb's table, derived via immunoSEQ multiplex PCR, lists solely in-frame clones and lacks some. Of 250,000 to 350,000 clones in the sample, roughly four fifths were seen once. The receptor was isolated from a person aged 65 to 79 with COVID-19, enrolled during active disease. The chain links TRBV11-3 to TRBJ2-3, with 8 bases lining up with TRBD2. The sequenced material came from peripheral blood. The CDR3 spells CASSLSLGRDTDTQYF. CDR3 DNA: TGTGCCAGCAGCTTATCTCTCGGGAGGGACACAGATACGCAGTATTTT. The whole variable domain, filled in from reference TRBV11-3 and TRBJ2-3, reads EAGVVQSPRYKIIEKKQPVAFWCNPISGHNTLYWYLQNLGQGPELLIRYENEEAVDDSQLPKDRFSAERLKGVDSTLKIQPAELGDSAVYLCASSLSLGRDTDTQYFGPGTRLTVL.